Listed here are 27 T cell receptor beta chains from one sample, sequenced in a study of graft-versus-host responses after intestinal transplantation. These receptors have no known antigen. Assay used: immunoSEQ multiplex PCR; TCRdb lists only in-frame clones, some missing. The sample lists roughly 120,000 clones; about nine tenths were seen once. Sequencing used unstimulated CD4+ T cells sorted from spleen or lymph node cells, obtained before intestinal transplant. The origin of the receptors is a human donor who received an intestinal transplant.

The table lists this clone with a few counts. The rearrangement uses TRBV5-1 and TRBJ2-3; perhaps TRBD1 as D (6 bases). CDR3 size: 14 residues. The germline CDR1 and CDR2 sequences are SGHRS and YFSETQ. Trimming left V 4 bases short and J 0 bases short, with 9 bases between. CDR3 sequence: CASSTQGSTDTQYF. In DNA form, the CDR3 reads TGCGCCAGCAGCACTCAGGGGAGCACAGATACGCAGTATTTT.

The CDR3 sequence is CASSQGTANSPLHF. Written as DNA, the CDR3 is TGTGCCAGCAGCCAGGGGACAGCAAATTCACCCCTCCACTTT. This chain connects TRBV14 to TRBJ1-6, with TRBD1 matching 7 bases. The junction had 3 bases not matched to a gene; V was cut back by 3 bases and J by 7 bases. The CDR3 is 14 residues long. CDR1 SGHDN and CDR2 FVKESK come from the germline V gene.

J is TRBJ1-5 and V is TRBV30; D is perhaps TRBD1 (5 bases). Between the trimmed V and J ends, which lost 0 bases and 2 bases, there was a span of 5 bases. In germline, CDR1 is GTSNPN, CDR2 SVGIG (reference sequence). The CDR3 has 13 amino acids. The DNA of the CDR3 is TGTGCCTGGAGTGTAGGGGGCAATCAGCCCCAGCATTTT. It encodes CAWSVGGNQPQHF.

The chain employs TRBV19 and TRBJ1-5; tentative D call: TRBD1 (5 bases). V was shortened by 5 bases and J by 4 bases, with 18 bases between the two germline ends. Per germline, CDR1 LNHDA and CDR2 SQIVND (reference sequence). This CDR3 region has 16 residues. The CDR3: CASSPDLGLRNQPQHF. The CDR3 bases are TGTGCCAGTAGTCCCGACCTGGGACTACGAAATCAGCCCCAGCATTTT.

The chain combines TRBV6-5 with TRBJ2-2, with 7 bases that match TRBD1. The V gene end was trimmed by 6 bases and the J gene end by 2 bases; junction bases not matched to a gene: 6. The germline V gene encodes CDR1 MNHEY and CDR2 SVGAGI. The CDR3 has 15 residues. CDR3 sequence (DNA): TGTGCCAGCAGGATGGGACAGCTTAACACCGGGGAGCTGTTTTTT. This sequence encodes CASRMGQLNTGELFF.

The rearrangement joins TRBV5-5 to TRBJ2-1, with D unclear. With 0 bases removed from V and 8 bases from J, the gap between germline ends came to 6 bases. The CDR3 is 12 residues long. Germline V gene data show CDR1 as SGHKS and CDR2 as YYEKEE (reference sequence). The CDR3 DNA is TGTGCCAGCAGCTTGGTCGGTGATGAGCAGTTCTTC. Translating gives CASSLVGDEQFF.

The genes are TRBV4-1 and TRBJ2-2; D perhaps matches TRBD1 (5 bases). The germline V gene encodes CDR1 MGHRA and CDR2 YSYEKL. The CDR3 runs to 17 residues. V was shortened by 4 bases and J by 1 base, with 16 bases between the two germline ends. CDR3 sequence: CASSPRQGSENTGELFF. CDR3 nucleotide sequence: TGCGCCAGCAGCCCGCGGCAGGGATCCGAGAACACCGGGGAGCTGTTTTTT.

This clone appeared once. This chain's CDR3 is CASRGRRNEKLFF. The CDR3 coding sequence is TGCGCCAGCAGGGGAAGGAGGAATGAAAAACTGTTTTTT. This chain joins TRBV5-1 and TRBJ1-4, with D hard to call. Germline V CDR1 and CDR2: SGHRS, YFSETQ. This CDR3 is 13 amino acids long. V lost 5 bases to trimming and J lost 5 bases, with 10 bases between them.

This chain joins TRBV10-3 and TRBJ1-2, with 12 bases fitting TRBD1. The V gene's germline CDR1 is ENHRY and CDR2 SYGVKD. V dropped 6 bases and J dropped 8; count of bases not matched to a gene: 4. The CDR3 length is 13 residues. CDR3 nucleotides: TGTGCCATCAGGGGGACAGGGGGCGCAGGCTACACCTTC. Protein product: CAIRGTGGAGYTF.

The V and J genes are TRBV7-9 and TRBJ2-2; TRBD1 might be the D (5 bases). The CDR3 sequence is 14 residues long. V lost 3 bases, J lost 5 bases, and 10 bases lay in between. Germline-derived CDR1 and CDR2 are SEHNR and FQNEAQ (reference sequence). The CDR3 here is CASSFLGETGELFF. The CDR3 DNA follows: TGTGCCAGCAGCTTTTTAGGGGAAACCGGGGAGCTGTTTTTT.

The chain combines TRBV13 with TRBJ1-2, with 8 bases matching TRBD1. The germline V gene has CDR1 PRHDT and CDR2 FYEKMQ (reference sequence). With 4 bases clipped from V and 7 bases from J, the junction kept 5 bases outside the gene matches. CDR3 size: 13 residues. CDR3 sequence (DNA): TGTGCCAGCAGCTCCCGGCAGGGGGCTGGCTACACCTTC. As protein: CASSSRQGAGYTF.

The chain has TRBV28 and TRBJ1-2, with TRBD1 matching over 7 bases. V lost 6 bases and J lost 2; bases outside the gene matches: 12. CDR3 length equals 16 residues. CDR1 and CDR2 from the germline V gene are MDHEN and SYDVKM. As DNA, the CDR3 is TGTGCCAGCAGCCTAGGAGGGACAGCACCGAACTATGGCTACACCTTC. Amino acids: CASSLGGTAPNYGYTF.

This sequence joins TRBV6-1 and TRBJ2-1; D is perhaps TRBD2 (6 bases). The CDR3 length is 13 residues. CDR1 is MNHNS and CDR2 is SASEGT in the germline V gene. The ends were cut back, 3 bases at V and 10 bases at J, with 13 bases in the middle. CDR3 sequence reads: CASSELWTTEQFF. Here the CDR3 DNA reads TGTGCCAGCAGTGAGCTGTGGACTACCGAGCAGTTCTTC.

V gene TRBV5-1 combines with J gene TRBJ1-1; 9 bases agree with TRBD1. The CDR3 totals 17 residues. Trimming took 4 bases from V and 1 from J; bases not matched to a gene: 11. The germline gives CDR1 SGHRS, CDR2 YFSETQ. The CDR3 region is CASSQMNPGQGNTEAFF. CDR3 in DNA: TGCGCCAGCAGCCAAATGAACCCGGGACAGGGGAACACTGAAGCTTTCTTT.

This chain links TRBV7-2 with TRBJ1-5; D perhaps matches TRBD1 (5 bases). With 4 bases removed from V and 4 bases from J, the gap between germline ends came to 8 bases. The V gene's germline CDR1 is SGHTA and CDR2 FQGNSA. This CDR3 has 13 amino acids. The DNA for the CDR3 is TGTGCCAGCAGCTCCAGGGTAAATCAGCCCCAGCATTTT. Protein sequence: CASSSRVNQPQHF.

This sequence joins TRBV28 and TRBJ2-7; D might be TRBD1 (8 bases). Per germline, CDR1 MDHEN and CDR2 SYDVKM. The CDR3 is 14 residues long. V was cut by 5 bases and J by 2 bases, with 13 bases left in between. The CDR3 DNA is TGTGCCAGCAGTCCACAGGGGGGGGCCTACGAGCAGTACTTC. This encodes CASSPQGGAYEQYF. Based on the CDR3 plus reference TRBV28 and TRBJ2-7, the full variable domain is DVKVTQSSRYLVKRTGEKVFLECVQDMDHENMFWYRQDPGLGLRLIYFSYDVKMKEKGDIPEGYSVSREKKERFSLILESASTNQTSMYLCASSPQGGAYEQYFGPGTRLTVT.

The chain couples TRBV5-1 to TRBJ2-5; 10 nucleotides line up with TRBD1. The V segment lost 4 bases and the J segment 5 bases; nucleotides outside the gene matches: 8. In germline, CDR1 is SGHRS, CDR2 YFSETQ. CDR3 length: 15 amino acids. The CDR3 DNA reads TGCGCCAGCAGCACCAACCCGGGACAGGGGGAGACCCAGTACTTC. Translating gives CASSTNPGQGETQYF.

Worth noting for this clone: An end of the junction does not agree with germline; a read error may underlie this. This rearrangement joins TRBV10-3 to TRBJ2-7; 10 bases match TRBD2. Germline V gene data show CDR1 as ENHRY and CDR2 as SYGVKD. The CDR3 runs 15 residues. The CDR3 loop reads CAINEGPSGSYEQYF. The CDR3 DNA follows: TGTGCCATCAATGAGGGGCCTAGCGGGAGCTACGAGCAGTACTTC.

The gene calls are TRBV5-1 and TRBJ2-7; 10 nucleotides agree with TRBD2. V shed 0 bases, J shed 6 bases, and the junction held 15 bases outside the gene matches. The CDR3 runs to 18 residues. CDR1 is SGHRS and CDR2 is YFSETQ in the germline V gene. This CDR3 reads CASSLGRRASGRTGEQYF. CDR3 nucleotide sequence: TGCGCCAGCAGCTTGGGCCGGCGGGCTAGCGGGAGAACTGGCGAGCAGTACTTC.

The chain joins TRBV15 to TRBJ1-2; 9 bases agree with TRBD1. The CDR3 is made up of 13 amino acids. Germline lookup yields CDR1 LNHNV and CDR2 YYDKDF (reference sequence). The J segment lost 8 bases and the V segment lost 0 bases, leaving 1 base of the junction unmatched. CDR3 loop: CATSRDTGGGYTF. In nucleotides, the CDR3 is TGTGCCACCAGCAGAGATACAGGGGGCGGCTACACCTTC.

This CDR3 reads CAISESGLAGWGTDTQYF. The CDR3 region has the DNA TGTGCCATCAGTGAGTCGGGACTAGCGGGATGGGGGACAGATACGCAGTATTTT. This sequence joins TRBV10-3 and TRBJ2-3; 13 bases are shared with TRBD2. The CDR3 consists of 18 residues. V lost 0 bases, J lost 3 bases, and 6 bases stayed unmatched. Germline V gives CDR1 ENHRY, CDR2 SYGVKD.

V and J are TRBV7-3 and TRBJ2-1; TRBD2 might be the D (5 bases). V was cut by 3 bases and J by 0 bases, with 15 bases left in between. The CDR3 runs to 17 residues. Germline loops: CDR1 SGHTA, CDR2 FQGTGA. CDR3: CASSLGSGGLSYNEQFF. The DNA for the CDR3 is TGTGCCAGCAGCTTGGGATCGGGCGGACTCTCCTACAATGAGCAGTTCTTC.

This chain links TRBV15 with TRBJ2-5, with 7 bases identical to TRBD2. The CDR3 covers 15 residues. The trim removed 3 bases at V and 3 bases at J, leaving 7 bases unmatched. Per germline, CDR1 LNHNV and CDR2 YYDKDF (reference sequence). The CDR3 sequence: CATSRRTSHEETQYF. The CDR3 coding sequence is TGTGCCACCAGCAGGCGGACTAGTCATGAAGAGACCCAGTACTTC.

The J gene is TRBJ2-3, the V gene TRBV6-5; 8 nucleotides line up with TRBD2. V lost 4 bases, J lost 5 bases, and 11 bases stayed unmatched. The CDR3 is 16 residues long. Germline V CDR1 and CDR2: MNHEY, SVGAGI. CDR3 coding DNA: TGTGCCAGCAGTTTGGCCATAGCGGGGTGGAGAGATACGCAGTATTTT. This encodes CASSLAIAGWRDTQYF.

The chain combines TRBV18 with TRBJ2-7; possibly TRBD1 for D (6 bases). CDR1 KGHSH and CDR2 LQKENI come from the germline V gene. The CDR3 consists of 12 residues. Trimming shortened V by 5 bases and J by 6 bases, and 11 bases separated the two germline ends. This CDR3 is CASSSDRVEQYF. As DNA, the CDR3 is TGTGCCAGCTCATCGGACAGAGTCGAGCAGTACTTC.

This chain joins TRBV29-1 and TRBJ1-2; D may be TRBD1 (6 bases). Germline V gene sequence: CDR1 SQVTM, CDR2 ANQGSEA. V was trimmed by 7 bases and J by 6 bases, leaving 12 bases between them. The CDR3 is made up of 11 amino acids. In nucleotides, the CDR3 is TGCAGCGCTGCAAGACAGGATGGCTACACCTTC. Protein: CSAARQDGYTF.

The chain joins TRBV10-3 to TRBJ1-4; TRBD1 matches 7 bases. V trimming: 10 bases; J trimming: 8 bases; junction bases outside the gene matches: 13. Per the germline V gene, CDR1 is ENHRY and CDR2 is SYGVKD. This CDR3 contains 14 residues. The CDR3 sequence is CATKEQGLGEKLFF. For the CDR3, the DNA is TGTGCCACAAAGGAACAGGGGCTGGGGGAAAAACTGTTTTTT.